This T cell receptor (beta chain) is drawn from a study of CD8+CD57+ T cells in acquired aplastic anemia. About the study: Healthy donors gave approximately 10 million reads on average for CD4+ cells. Study-wide findings and caveats: Roughly 27 shared CD8+ CDR3s appeared highly expressed within patients' immunodominant clones.

The CDR3 covers 13 residues. Losses at the gene ends were 9 bases for V and 4 bases for J; bases not matched to a gene: 5. Germline V CDR1 and CDR2: KGHDR, SFDVKD. Details on this clonotype: The antigen is unknown.

For CDR3 and TCR beta VDJ profiling, genomic DNA was the template used. A single record per CDR3 protein comes from TCRdb applying MiXCR to the reads. The sample holds some 140,000 distinct CDR3 sequences, 35% to 50% seen once. The chain is built from TRBV24-1 and TRBJ2-1; 7 bases match TRBD2. The sample was sorted CD4+, CD8+, or CD8+CD57+ T cells (not recorded which) from PBMCs. The sequence was obtained from a human donor in good health, serving as a control. The CDR3 loop reads CATRRAGYNEQFF. CDR3 in DNA: TGTGCCACCCGCAGAGCGGGGTACAATGAGCAGTTCTTC.